These 9 T cell receptor beta chains were all obtained from the same sample, sequenced in a study of yellow fever vaccine responses in identical twins. Each CDR3 protein is one row after TCRdb ran MiXCR on the RT-PCR reads. The table shows around 2,300 distinct CDR3 sequences, with 82% occurring only once. This sample comprised T cells from blood (PBMCs), unsorted or a sorted subset (not recorded which), obtained before or after yellow fever vaccination (not recorded which). The receptor source for this set is a woman between 18 and 30 years old who received the yellow fever vaccine.

This chain links TRBV4-1 with TRBJ1-1; TRBD1 aligns across 9 bases. With 5 bases clipped from V and 1 base from J, the junction kept 5 bases outside the gene matches. Per germline, CDR1 MGHRA and CDR2 YSYEKL. The CDR3 length is 15 residues. The CDR3 here is CASSTRTGENTEAFF. CDR3 DNA: TGCGCCAGCAGCACCCGGACAGGGGAGAACACTGAAGCTTTCTTT.

The chain combines TRBV29-1 with TRBJ1-1; no firm D call. There are 12 residues in the CDR3. Germline lookup yields CDR1 SQVTM and CDR2 ANQGSEA. The V and J ends lost 2 bases and 5 bases respectively, with 9 bases between them. The CDR3 spells CSVESLGTEAFF. The CDR3 nucleotides are TGCAGCGTTGAATCTTTGGGGACTGAAGCTTTCTTT.

The chain has TRBV29-1 and TRBJ1-5; D is unresolved. The CDR3 loop spans 12 amino acids. The germline V gene has CDR1 SQVTM and CDR2 ANQGSEA. V was shortened by 4 bases and J by 5 bases, with 9 bases between the two germline ends. The CDR3 nucleotides are TGCAGCGTTGGGCAAGGGTATCAGCCCCAGCATTTT. Translating it yields CSVGQGYQPQHF.

As DNA, the CDR3 is TGCGCCAGCAGTCGGACCGAAGACAGAGCTTTCTTT. It specifies CASSRTEDRAFF. The gene calls are TRBV23-1 and TRBJ1-1, with a tentative D call TRBD1 (5 bases). TRBV23-1 is annotated as an ORF whose role is uncertain. The V gene lost 4 bases and the J gene lost 10 bases, with 13 bases spanning the gap. The CDR3 runs 12 residues.

This clonotype has only one observation. The chain is built from TRBV12-3 or TRBV12-4 and TRBJ2-2; D uncertain. V was pared by 2 bases and J by 3 bases, with 7 bases between. The CDR3 consists of 14 residues. CDR3 sequence (DNA): TGTGCCAGCAGTTTAACCCGCGACACCGGGGAGCTGTTTTTT. It yields the protein CASSLTRDTGELFF.

V gene TRBV11-3 combines with J gene TRBJ2-1, with 11 positions matching TRBD2. V shed 5 bases, J shed 6 bases, and the junction held 6 bases outside the gene matches. The CDR3 extends over 15 amino acids. The germline gives CDR1 SGHNT, CDR2 YENEEA. CDR3: CASSDRLAGFNEQFF. The CDR3 DNA reads TGTGCCAGCAGCGACAGACTAGCGGGGTTCAATGAGCAGTTCTTC.

The genes are TRBV11-3 and TRBJ2-1; 7 nucleotides align to TRBD2. The V gene's germline CDR1 is SGHNT and CDR2 YENEEA. V lost 7 bases, J lost 6 bases, and 12 bases stayed unmatched. The CDR3 has 15 amino acids. The CDR3 protein is CASNGAGLSSNEQFF. The CDR3 region has the DNA TGTGCCAGCAACGGAGCGGGACTCAGTTCCAATGAGCAGTTCTTC.

The chain combines TRBV28 with TRBJ1-2; no firm D call. V lost 8 bases and J 2 bases, leaving 9 bases between the germline ends. The CDR3 is 12 amino acids. The germline CDR1 and CDR2 sequences are MDHEN and SYDVKM. DNA of the CDR3: TGTGCCAGCGGCCTAGGGAACTATGGCTACACCTTC. It codes for CASGLGNYGYTF.

The chain couples TRBV11-1 to TRBJ1-2, with 7 bases fitting TRBD1. CDR1 SGHAT and CDR2 FQDESV come from the germline V gene (reference sequence). This CDR3 is 15 amino acids long. Trimming removed 0 bases from V and 2 bases from J; junction bases left unmatched: 3. DNA of the CDR3: TGTGCCAGCAGCTTAGCCTCGGGACAGAACTATGGCTACACCTTC. This sequence encodes CASSLASGQNYGYTF.